Each of the 10 T cell receptor beta chains below was sequenced from the same sample in a study of cytomegalovirus exposure and HLA in healthy donors. The PCR was carried out with 60 Vbeta primers and 13 Jbeta primers. TCRdb keeps only in-frame clones here, not all; method: immunoSEQ multiplex PCR. The sample consists of roughly 190,000 clones, approximately 75% of them appearing once. The sequenced sample was PBMCs. Receptors were obtained from a man aged 30 to 45 in good health and CMV-seropositive.

This sequence joins TRBV28 and TRBJ2-7; TRBD1 matches at 8 bases. V gave up 6 bases and J gave up 5 bases; unmatched junction bases: 12. The germline V gene has CDR1 MDHEN and CDR2 SYDVKM. This CDR3 contains 15 residues. For the CDR3, the DNA is TGTGCCAGCAGCCCTGGACAGGGAGGAATCAACGAGCAGTACTTC. This codes for CASSPGQGGINEQYF.

The chain is built from TRBV5-1 and TRBJ2-7, with a weak D call TRBD2 (5 bases). The CDR3 loop spans 13 amino acids. V gave up 0 bases and J gave up 2 bases, with 6 bases separating them. From germline, CDR1 is SGHRS and CDR2 YFSETQ. The CDR3 region is CASSLERAYEQYF. In DNA, the CDR3 is TGCGCCAGCAGCTTGGAGAGGGCCTACGAGCAGTACTTC. Full variable domain (missing parts from reference TRBV5-1 and TRBJ2-7): KAGVTQTPRYLIKTRGQQVTLSCSPISGHRSVSWYQQTPGQGLQFLFEYFSETQRNKGNFPGRFSGRQFSNSRSEMNVSTLELGDSALYLCASSLERAYEQYFGPGTRLTVT.

The chain is built from TRBV7-3 and TRBJ2-3; 12 bases agree with TRBD2. Germline V gene sequence: CDR1 SGHTA, CDR2 FQGTGA. The CDR3 totals 19 residues. V trimming: 2 bases; J trimming: 0 bases; junction bases outside the gene matches: 9. The CDR3 DNA reads as TGTGCCAGCAGCTTATTGCCTAGCGGGAGGGCCGGCAGCACAGATACGCAGTATTTT. Its protein is CASSLLPSGRAGSTDTQYF.

The chain joins TRBV7-3 to TRBJ2-3; possibly TRBD1 for D (5 bases). Germline CDR1 and CDR2: SGHTA and FQGTGA. CDR3 size: 13 residues. V lost 5 bases and J 4 bases, leaving 10 bases between the germline ends. The CDR3 bases are TGTGCCAGCAGCCTGAAAGGGGCAGATACGCAGTATTTT. Protein: CASSLKGADTQYF.

This clone was seen at least ten times. The chain has TRBV6-4 and TRBJ2-3, with D possibly TRBD2 on 7 matching bases. The CDR3 totals 15 residues. V lost 5 bases to trimming and J lost 6 bases, with 18 bases between them. The germline CDR1 and CDR2 sequences are MRHNA and SNTAGT. The CDR3 is CASSPGGGAVDTQYF. The CDR3 nucleotides are TGTGCCAGCAGTCCGGGTGGGGGGGCCGTGGATACGCAGTATTTT.

CDR3 in amino acids: CASSLLGRMDQPQHF. CDR3 sequence (DNA): TGTGCCAGCAGCTTACTGGGGAGGATGGATCAGCCCCAGCATTTT. The chain couples TRBV11-3 to TRBJ1-5; no clear D. Trimming cost V 2 bases and J 5 bases, with 13 bases left between them. The CDR3 runs to 15 residues. Germline values: CDR1 SGHNT, CDR2 YENEEA.

This clone was counted once. The chain carries TRBV5-1 and TRBJ2-5, with 10 bases fitting TRBD1. Unmatched junction bases numbered 4, after V lost 6 bases and J lost 5 bases. Germline V lookup: CDR1 SGHRS, CDR2 YFSETQ. The CDR3 has 13 amino acids. CDR3 protein: CASNEGQGETQYF. The CDR3 DNA is TGCGCCAGCAACGAGGGACAGGGGGAGACCCAGTACTTC.

The rearrangement links TRBV9 to TRBJ2-5; D unclear. The length of the CDR3 is 14 residues. The V gene lost 0 bases and the J gene lost 5 bases, with 11 bases spanning the gap. The germline V gene has CDR1 SGDLS and CDR2 YYNGEE. CDR3 in amino acids: CASSVEVKQETQYF. For the CDR3, the DNA is TGTGCCAGCAGCGTAGAGGTCAAACAGGAGACCCAGTACTTC.

The V gene is TRBV7-6, the J gene TRBJ2-2; a weak D match, TRBD2 (7 bases). Germline V gene lookup returns CDR1 SGHVS and CDR2 FNYEAQ. Trimming left V 4 bases short and J 5 bases short, with 17 bases between. The CDR3 covers 16 residues. The CDR3 DNA follows: TGTGCCAGCAGCTCTAGGGGGGGCGGATTAACCGGGGAGCTGTTTTTT. Its translation is CASSSRGGGLTGELFF.

The rearrangement joins TRBV28 to TRBJ1-4, with TRBD1 matching 7 bases. The CDR3 is 17 amino acids. The germline V gene encodes CDR1 MDHEN and CDR2 SYDVKM. With V trimmed by 5 bases and J by 2 bases, 11 bases remained unmatched. The CDR3 nucleotides read TGTGCCAGCAGTCCCTCAGGGGGTGGGTGGACTAATGAAAAACTGTTTTTT. This codes for CASSPSGGGWTNEKLFF.